This T cell receptor beta chain is drawn from a study of blood T cells in healthy people across ages. Study-level points and caveats: Samples with more naive T cells showed higher observed beta diversity. Diversity was higher, and naive CD4+ cells more numerous, in long-lived donors than in aged donors. Naive and antigen-experienced cells were not separated, limiting conclusive comparison.

Primed by a sample-barcoded 5' primer and a J-beta primer mix, a second PCR proceeded for about 7 to 12 cycles. MiXCR, applied by TCRdb to the 5' RACE reads, yields one record per CDR3 protein. The sample has hundreds of thousands of distinct CDR3 sequences, 40% to 45% seen once; the top ten hold about 32%. Worth noting for this clonotype: The antigen is undetermined.

CDR3 length: 13 residues. Per germline, CDR1 SGHTA and CDR2 FQGNSA. Trimming left V 4 bases short and J 2 bases short, with 9 bases between. Peripheral blood was drawn, roughly 10 milliliters per donor. The sequenced sample consisted of blood. The source of this sequence is an elderly man in good health. This sequence joins TRBV7-2 and TRBJ2-7; D may be TRBD2 (6 bases). The CDR3 region is CASSSTRAYEQYF. The CDR3 DNA reads TGTGCCAGCAGCTCGACTAGGGCCTACGAGCAGTACTTC.